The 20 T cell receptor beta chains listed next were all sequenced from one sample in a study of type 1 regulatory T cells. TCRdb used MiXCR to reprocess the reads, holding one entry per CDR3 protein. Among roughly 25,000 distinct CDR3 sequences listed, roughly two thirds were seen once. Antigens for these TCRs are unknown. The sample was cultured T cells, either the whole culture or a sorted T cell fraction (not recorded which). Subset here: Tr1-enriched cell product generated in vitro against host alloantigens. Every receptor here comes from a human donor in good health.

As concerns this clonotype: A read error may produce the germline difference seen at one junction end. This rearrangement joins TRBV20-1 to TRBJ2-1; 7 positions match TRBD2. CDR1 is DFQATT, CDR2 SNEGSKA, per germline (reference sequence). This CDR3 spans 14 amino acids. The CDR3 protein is CSAWRGSSYDEQFF. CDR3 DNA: TGCAGTGCTTGGCGGGGGAGCTCCTACGATGAGCAGTTCTTC.

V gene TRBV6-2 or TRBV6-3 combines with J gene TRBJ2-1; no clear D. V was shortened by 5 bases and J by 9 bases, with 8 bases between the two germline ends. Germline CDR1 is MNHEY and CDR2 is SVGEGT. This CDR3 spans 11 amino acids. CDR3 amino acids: CASSPKVEQFF. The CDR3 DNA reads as TGTGCCAGCAGTCCCAAGGTTGAGCAGTTCTTC.

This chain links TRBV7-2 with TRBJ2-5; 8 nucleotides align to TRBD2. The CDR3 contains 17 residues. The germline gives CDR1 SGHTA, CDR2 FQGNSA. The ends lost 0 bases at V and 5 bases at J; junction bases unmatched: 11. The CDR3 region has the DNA TGTGCCAGCAGCTTAGCAGTGCGGGGGGTGGGGTCGGAGACCCAGTACTTC. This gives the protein CASSLAVRGVGSETQYF.

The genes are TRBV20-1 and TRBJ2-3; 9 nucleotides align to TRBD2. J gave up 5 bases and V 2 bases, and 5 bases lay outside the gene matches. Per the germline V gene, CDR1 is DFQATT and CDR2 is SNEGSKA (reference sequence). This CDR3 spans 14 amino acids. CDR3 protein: CSARMASGEDTQYF. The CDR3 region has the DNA TGCAGTGCTAGAATGGCTAGCGGGGAAGATACGCAGTATTTT.

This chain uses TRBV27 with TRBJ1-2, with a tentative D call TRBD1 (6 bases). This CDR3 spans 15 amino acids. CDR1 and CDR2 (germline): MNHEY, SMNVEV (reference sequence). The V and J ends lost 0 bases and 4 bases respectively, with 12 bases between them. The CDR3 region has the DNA TGTGCCAGCAGTTTATCAGGGGGGCGAGCCTATGGCTACACCTTC. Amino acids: CASSLSGGRAYGYTF.

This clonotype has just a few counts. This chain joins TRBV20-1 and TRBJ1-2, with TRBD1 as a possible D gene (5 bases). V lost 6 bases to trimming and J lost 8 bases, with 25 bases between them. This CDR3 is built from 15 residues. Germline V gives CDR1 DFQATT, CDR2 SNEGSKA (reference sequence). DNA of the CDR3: TGCAGTGCAGCTGCAGTGGAGTGGGGCTCCTCCGGCTACACCTTC. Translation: CSAAAVEWGSSGYTF.

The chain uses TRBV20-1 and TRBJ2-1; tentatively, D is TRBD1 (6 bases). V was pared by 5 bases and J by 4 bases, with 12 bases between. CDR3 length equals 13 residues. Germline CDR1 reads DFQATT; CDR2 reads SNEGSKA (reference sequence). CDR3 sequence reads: CSASSQGYNEQFF. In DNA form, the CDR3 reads TGCAGTGCTTCGTCGCAGGGGTACAATGAGCAGTTCTTC.

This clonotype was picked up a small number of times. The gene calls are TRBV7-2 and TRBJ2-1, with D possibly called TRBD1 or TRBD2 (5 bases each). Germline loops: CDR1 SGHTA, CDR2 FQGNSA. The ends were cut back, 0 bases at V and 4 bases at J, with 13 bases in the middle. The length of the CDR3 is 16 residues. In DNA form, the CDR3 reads TGTGCCAGCAGCTTAGCGCCCCGGGGCGAATACAATGAGCAGTTCTTC. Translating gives CASSLAPRGEYNEQFF. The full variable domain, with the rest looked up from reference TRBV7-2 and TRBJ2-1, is GAGVSQSPSNKVTEKGKDVELRCDPISGHTALYWYRQSLGQGLEFLIYFQGNSAPDKSGLPSDRFSAERTGGSVSTLTIQRTQQEDSAVYLCASSLAPRGEYNEQFFGPGTRLTVL.

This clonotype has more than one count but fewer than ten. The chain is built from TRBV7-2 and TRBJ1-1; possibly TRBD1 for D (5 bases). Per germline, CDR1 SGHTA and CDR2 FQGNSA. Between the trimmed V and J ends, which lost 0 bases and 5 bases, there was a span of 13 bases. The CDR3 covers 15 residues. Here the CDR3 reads CASSLAAGLGTEAFF. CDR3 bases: TGTGCCAGCAGCTTAGCGGCGGGGCTGGGGACTGAAGCTTTCTTT.

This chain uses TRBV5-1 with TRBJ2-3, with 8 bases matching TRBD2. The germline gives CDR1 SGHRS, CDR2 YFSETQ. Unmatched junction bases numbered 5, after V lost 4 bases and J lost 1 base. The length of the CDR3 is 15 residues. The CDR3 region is CASSGGAGGTDTQYF. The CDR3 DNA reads TGCGCCAGCAGCGGAGGAGCGGGGGGCACAGATACGCAGTATTTT.

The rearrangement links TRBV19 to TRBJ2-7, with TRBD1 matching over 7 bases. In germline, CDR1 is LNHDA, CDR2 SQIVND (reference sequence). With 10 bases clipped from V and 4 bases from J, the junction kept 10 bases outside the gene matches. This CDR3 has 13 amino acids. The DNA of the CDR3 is TGTGCCATGCCCAGGACAGGCAATTACGAGCAGTACTTC. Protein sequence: CAMPRTGNYEQYF.

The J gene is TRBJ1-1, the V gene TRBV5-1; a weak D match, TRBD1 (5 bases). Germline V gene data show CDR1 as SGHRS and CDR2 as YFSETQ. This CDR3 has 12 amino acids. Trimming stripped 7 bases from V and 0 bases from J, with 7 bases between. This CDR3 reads CASQGVNTEAFF. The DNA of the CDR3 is TGCGCCAGCCAGGGCGTGAACACTGAAGCTTTCTTT.

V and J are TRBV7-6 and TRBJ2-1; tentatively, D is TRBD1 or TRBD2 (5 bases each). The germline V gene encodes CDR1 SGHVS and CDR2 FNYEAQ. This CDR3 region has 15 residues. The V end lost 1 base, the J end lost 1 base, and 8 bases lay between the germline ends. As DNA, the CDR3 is TGTGCCAGCAGCTTAGTTGGGGGTTCCTACAATGAGCAGTTCTTC. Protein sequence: CASSLVGGSYNEQFF. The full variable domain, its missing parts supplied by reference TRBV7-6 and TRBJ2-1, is GAGVSQSPRYKVTKRGQDVALRCDPISGHVSLYWYRQALGQGPEFLTYFNYEAQQDKSGLPNDRFSAERPEGSISTLTIQRTEQRDSAMYRCASSLVGGSYNEQFFGPGTRLTVL.

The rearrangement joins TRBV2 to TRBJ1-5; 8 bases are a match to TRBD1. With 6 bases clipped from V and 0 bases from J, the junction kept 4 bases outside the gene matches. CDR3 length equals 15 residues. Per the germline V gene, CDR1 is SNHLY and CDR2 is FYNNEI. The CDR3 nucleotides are TGTGCCAGCAGCGGACAGGGAGATAGCAATCAGCCCCAGCATTTT. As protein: CASSGQGDSNQPQHF.

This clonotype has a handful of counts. Here the CDR3 DNA reads TGTGCCAGTAGTATTGGAGGAGAGACCCAGTACTTC. It translates to CASSIGGETQYF. The V call is TRBV19, the J call TRBJ2-5; possible D gene TRBD2, 5 bases. The V and J ends lost 3 bases and 4 bases respectively, with 6 bases between them. CDR1 is LNHDA and CDR2 is SQIVND in the germline V gene (reference sequence). The CDR3 has 12 residues.

CDR3 loop: CSARGGRGAANTGELFF. The CDR3 DNA is TGCAGTGCTAGAGGCGGTCGGGGGGCAGCGAACACCGGGGAGCTGTTTTTT. The V and J genes are TRBV20-1 and TRBJ2-2; D perhaps matches TRBD2 (7 bases). The V end lost 1 base, the J end lost 0 bases, and 15 bases lay between the germline ends. The CDR3 runs 17 residues. Per the germline V gene, CDR1 is DFQATT and CDR2 is SNEGSKA (reference sequence).

The CDR3 spells CSARVPAGGPVESQYF. For the CDR3, the DNA is TGCAGTGCTAGAGTGCCAGCGGGGGGGCCAGTAGAGTCGCAGTATTTT. V is TRBV20-1 and J is TRBJ2-3; 10 nucleotides agree with TRBD2. The J segment lost 10 bases and the V segment lost 1 base, leaving 14 bases of the junction unmatched. Germline loops: CDR1 DFQATT, CDR2 SNEGSKA (reference sequence). The CDR3 has 16 amino acids.

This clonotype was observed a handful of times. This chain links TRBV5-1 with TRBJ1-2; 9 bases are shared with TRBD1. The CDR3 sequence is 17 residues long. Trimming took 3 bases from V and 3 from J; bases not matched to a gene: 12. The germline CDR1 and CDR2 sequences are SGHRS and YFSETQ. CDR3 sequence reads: CASSSGQGNSLYYGYTF. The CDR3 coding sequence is TGCGCCAGCAGCTCGGGACAGGGAAATTCGCTTTACTATGGCTACACCTTC.

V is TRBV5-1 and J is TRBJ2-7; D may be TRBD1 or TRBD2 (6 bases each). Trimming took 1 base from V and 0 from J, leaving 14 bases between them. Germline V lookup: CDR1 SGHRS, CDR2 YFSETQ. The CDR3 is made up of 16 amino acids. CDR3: CASSLSRGGGSYEQYF. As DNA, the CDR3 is TGCGCCAGCAGCTTGTCCCGAGGGGGAGGCTCCTACGAGCAGTACTTC.

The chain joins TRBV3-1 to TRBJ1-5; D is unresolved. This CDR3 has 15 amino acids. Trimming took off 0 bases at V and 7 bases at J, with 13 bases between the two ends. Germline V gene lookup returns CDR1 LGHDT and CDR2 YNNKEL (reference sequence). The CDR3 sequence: CASSQDLVGKQPQHF. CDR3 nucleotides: TGTGCCAGCAGCCAAGATCTTGTTGGGAAACAGCCCCAGCATTTT.